These T cell receptor beta chains were read from a single sample in a study of cytomegalovirus exposure and HLA in healthy donors. Sequencing used immunoSEQ multiplex PCR; TCRdb keeps in-frame clones, though not all of them. The sample has roughly 73,000 clones, approximately 88% seen once; the top ten hold 2.4%. Sequencing was done on a sample of PBMCs. The receptors here all came from a woman aged 45-65 years in good health and CMV-seronegative. Both conserved end residues are part of each CDR3. A D gene is named only where the DNA matches it firmly. Rows may omit the clone size; those that give it use once, few, many or a size class.

j_call clone_size d_call v_call cdr3_aa cdr3_nt
TRBJ2-2 NA NA TRBV7-2 CASSPTTGPNTGELFF TGTGCCAGCAGCCCTACGACAGGACCGAACACCGGGGAGCTGTTTTTT
TRBJ2-6 few NA TRBV5-1 CASSFKTIGSGANVLTF TGCGCCAGCAGCTTCAAGACAATCGGATCTGGGGCCAACGTCCTGACTTTC
TRBJ1-3 NA TRBD1 TRBV5-1 CASSRQPTGEAGNTIYF TGCGCCAGCTCGAGACAGCCCACAGGGGAAGCTGGAAACACCATATATTTT
TRBJ2-5 NA TRBD2 TRBV27 CASSLGRRGLAGQETQYF TGTGCCAGCAGTCTAGGCCGTCGCGGACTAGCGGGACAAGAGACCCAGTACTTC
TRBJ2-5 NA TRBD2 TRBV7-2 CASSPGTSGYKGETQYF TGTGCCAGCAGCCCAGGGACTAGCGGTTACAAGGGTGAGACCCAGTACTTC
TRBJ2-7 NA NA TRBV10-1 CASSDLYEQYF TGCGCCAGCAGTGACCTCTACGAGCAGTACTTC
TRBJ1-2 few TRBD1 TRBV5-1 CASSVDRGDGYGYTF TGCGCCAGCAGCGTGGACAGGGGGGATGGCTATGGCTACACCTTC
TRBJ1-1 NA NA TRBV19 CASSTVLEAFF TGTGCCAGTTCGACAGTCCTTGAAGCTTTCTTT
TRBJ2-6 NA NA TRBV28 CASSLQSGANVLTF TGTGCCAGCAGCCTCCAGTCGGGGGCCAACGTCCTGACTTTC
TRBJ2-3 NA NA TRBV29-1 CSVGVTGLSTDTQYF TGCAGCGTTGGGGTGACGGGGTTGAGCACAGATACGCAGTATTTT
TRBJ1-1 NA NA TRBV2 CASIQDRPNTEAFF TGTGCCAGCATCCAAGACAGGCCGAACACTGAAGCTTTCTTT
TRBJ1-1 NA NA TRBV13 CASSLRGSMNTEAFF TGTGCCAGCAGCTTAAGGGGGAGCATGAACACTGAAGCTTTCTTT
TRBJ2-2 NA NA TRBV6-6 CASSYRLGANTGELFF TGTGCCAGCAGTTACCGACTCGGAGCGAACACCGGGGAGCTGTTTTTT
TRBJ2-3 few NA TRBV27 CASGKISGYRTDTQYF TGTGCCAGCGGCAAGATTTCAGGGTACCGCACAGATACGCAGTATTTT
TRBJ2-3 few NA TRBV13 CASSLESSAHTDTQYF TGTGCCAGCAGCTTAGAGTCTAGCGCCCACACAGATACGCAGTATTTT
TRBJ2-7 NA TRBD2 TRBV4-1 CASSQVRTSEYEQYF TGCGCCAGCAGCCAAGTCAGGACTAGTGAATACGAGCAGTACTTC
TRBJ2-5 NA TRBD2 TRBV5-6 CASSLEVSGGGETQYF TGTGCCAGCAGCTTGGAAGTTAGCGGGGGCGGAGAGACCCAGTACTTC
TRBJ2-1 NA TRBD2 TRBV5-6 CASNLRTSGIGQLDNEQFF TGTGCCAGCAACTTACGGACTAGCGGGATTGGCCAACTAGACAATGAGCAGTTCTTC
TRBJ1-1 few NA TRBV6-1 CASSVAQPPTEAFF TGTGCCAGCAGCGTTGCACAGCCTCCCACTGAAGCTTTCTTT
TRBJ2-2 NA TRBD2 TRBV28 CASSPPPRTSGSTGELFF TGTGCCAGCAGTCCCCCACCCCGGACTAGCGGGAGCACCGGGGAGCTGTTTTTT
TRBJ1-2 NA NA TRBV5-1 CASSLPGMADGYTF TGCGCCAGCAGCTTGCCAGGAATGGCCGATGGCTACACCTTC
TRBJ1-1 NA TRBD1 TRBV5-5 CASSSGGAYDTEAFF TGTGCCAGCAGCTCAGGGGGCGCATACGACACTGAAGCTTTCTTT
TRBJ2-5 NA TRBD1 TRBV5-4 CASSPFPGQGPGGETQYF TGTGCCAGCAGCCCGTTCCCGGGACAGGGGCCGGGAGGGGAGACCCAGTACTTC
TRBJ2-3 NA TRBD2 TRBV9 CASSVVDGRAGGSDTQYF TGTGCCAGCAGCGTAGTTGACGGGAGGGCCGGGGGTTCAGATACGCAGTATTTT
TRBJ2-5 NA TRBD2 TRBV28 CASSYWASSGEETQYF TGTGCCAGCAGTTATTGGGCCTCTAGCGGGGAAGAGACCCAGTACTTC
TRBJ1-4 NA TRBD1 TRBV4-3 CASSQGRTGYGEKLFF TGCGCCAGCAGCCAAGGAAGGACAGGGTACGGTGAAAAACTGTTTTTT
TRBJ1-1 NA NA TRBV4-1 CASSQDSETEAFF TGCGCCAGCAGCCAGGACAGCGAGACTGAAGCTTTCTTT
TRBJ2-1 NA TRBD1 TRBV6-5 CASTSGQGKGEQFF TGTGCCAGCACCTCGGGACAGGGTAAAGGGGAGCAGTTCTTC
TRBJ2-5 NA NA TRBV11-2 CASLGGMSQETQYF TGTGCCAGTTTGGGCGGGATGTCCCAAGAGACCCAGTACTTC
TRBJ1-6 NA NA TRBV5-1 CASSLAGGTESPLHF TGCGCCAGCAGCTTAGCCGGGGGAACAGAATCACCCCTCCACTTT
TRBJ2-5 NA NA TRBV28 CASKGMRDQETQYF TGTGCCAGCAAGGGAATGCGGGATCAAGAGACCCAGTACTTC
TRBJ2-7 once TRBD2 TRBV28 CASSLGTSGTNRYEQYF TGTGCCAGCAGTTTGGGAACTAGCGGGACTAATCGATACGAGCAGTACTTC
TRBJ2-1 NA TRBD2 TRBV7-6 CASSLPDSGRGYNEQFF TGTGCCAGCAGCCTCCCGGATAGCGGGAGAGGCTACAATGAGCAGTTCTTC
TRBJ2-1 once TRBD2 TRBV10-3 CAIRGEGSVDRSGSYNEQFF TGTGCCATCAGGGGGGAGGGTAGTGTGGATCGGTCGGGTTCCTACAATGAGCAGTTCTTC
TRBJ2-2 NA TRBD2 TRBV4-3 CASSQDGSGANTGELFF TGCGCCAGCAGCCAAGATGGTAGCGGGGCGAACACCGGGGAGCTGTTTTTT
TRBJ2-6 NA TRBD2 TRBV4-1 CASSPRGEPSSGANVLTF TGCGCCAGCAGCCCCCGGGGGGAGCCAAGCTCTGGGGCCAACGTCCTGACTTTC
TRBJ1-2 NA TRBD1 TRBV10-1 CASSGTGHSGFYGYTF TGCGCCAGCAGTGGGACAGGGCATTCTGGGTTCTATGGCTACACCTTC
TRBJ2-1 NA TRBD1 TRBV29-1 CSAGRGQGSSYNEQFF TGCAGCGCAGGCCGGGGACAGGGAAGCTCCTACAATGAGCAGTTCTTC
TRBJ2-1 few TRBD2 TRBV18 CASSPTTSGRASGEQFF TGTGCCAGCTCCCCGACTACTAGCGGGAGGGCCTCAGGTGAGCAGTTCTTC
TRBJ2-2 NA NA TRBV18 CASLGTMNTGELFF TGTGCCAGCCTTGGGACAATGAACACCGGGGAGCTGTTTTTT
TRBJ2-2 NA TRBD2 TRBV6-6 CASSAGLAVAGELFF TGTGCCAGCAGCGCGGGACTAGCGGTCGCCGGGGAGCTGTTTTTT
TRBJ2-3 NA TRBD2 TRBV5-3 CARSLVSGRQADTQYF TGTGCCAGAAGCTTGGTTAGCGGGAGGCAAGCAGATACGCAGTATTTT
TRBJ2-3 NA NA TRBV27 CASSYGSGETDTQYF TGTGCCAGCAGTTATGGGTCGGGAGAAACAGATACGCAGTATTTT
TRBJ2-1 few NA TRBV28 CASSSTSNEQFF TGTGCCAGCAGTTCCACTAGCAATGAGCAGTTCTTC
TRBJ1-2 NA NA TRBV6-5 CASSYRGGYTF TGTGCCAGCAGTTACCGGGGTGGCTACACCTTC
TRBJ1-2 once TRBD1 TRBV9 CASSTTQGALIYGYTF TGTGCCAGCAGCACCACACAGGGGGCCCTAATCTATGGCTACACCTTC
TRBJ1-1 NA NA TRBV19 CASRDRLGTEAFF TGTGCCAGTAGGGACAGATTGGGGACTGAAGCTTTCTTT
TRBJ2-1 NA TRBD1 TRBV5-1 CASSHRDREPNEQFF TGCGCCAGCAGCCACCGGGACAGGGAGCCCAATGAGCAGTTCTTC
TRBJ1-1 NA TRBD1 TRBV2 CASSLYRGLKDTEAFF TGTGCCAGCAGTCTTTACAGGGGGCTGAAGGACACTGAAGCTTTCTTT
TRBJ1-5 NA TRBD1 TRBV19 CASGDGTGVSQPQHF TGTGCCAGTGGAGACGGGACAGGGGTGAGTCAGCCCCAGCATTTT